These T cell receptor beta chains were read from a single sample in a study of blood T cell repertoires in COVID-19. Sequenced by immunoSEQ multiplex PCR; TCRdb stores in-frame clones only, minus some. The sample has some 220,000 clones, over 75% seen once. Sample: peripheral blood. The receptors derive from an older woman with COVID-19, enrolled during active disease. Each CDR3 is given with its conserved first and last residue. The order of the fields is V gene, J gene, D gene, CDR3 length, clone size, CDR3 DNA, CDR3 protein. D genes are given only for firm matches. A clone size is listed for some rows: how often the clone was seen (once, few, many), or a class if it is expanded.

V gene: TRBV29-1; J gene: TRBJ2-1; D gene: NA; CDR3 length: 15; clone size: NA; CDR3 DNA: TGCAGCGTCGAAAGGGAGGCGGACGGCAAACGTGAGCAGTTCTTC; CDR3 protein: CSVEREADGKREQFF
V gene: TRBV19; J gene: TRBJ1-1; D gene: NA; CDR3 length: 15; clone size: NA; CDR3 DNA: TGTGCCAGTAGCCCGCTGGGGGGGATGAACACTGAAGCTTTCTTT; CDR3 protein: CASSPLGGMNTEAFF
V gene: TRBV3-1/TRBV3-2; J gene: TRBJ1-5; D gene: TRBD1; CDR3 length: 15; clone size: NA; CDR3 DNA: TGTGCCAGCAGCCAAGGGACAGGGGAGCATCAGCCCCAGCATTTT; CDR3 protein: CASSQGTGEHQPQHF
V gene: TRBV9; J gene: TRBJ1-1; D gene: NA; CDR3 length: 15; clone size: NA; CDR3 DNA: TGTGCCAGCAGCGTAGATGGGGCCGAGGACACTGAAGCTTTCTTT; CDR3 protein: CASSVDGAEDTEAFF
V gene: TRBV3-1/TRBV3-2; J gene: TRBJ1-2; D gene: TRBD1; CDR3 length: 18; clone size: few; CDR3 DNA: TGTGCCAGCAGTCGGCTAACGGGGCCCGGGACAGGTGCATATGGCTACACCTTC; CDR3 protein: CASSRLTGPGTGAYGYTF
V gene: TRBV7-3; J gene: TRBJ2-2; D gene: TRBD2; CDR3 length: 15; clone size: once; CDR3 DNA: TGTGCCAGCAGCCCGCGTAGACTAGCAACCGGGGAGCTGTTTTTT; CDR3 protein: CASSPRRLATGELFF
V gene: TRBV5-4; J gene: TRBJ2-3; D gene: NA; CDR3 length: 15; clone size: NA; CDR3 DNA: TGTGCCAGCAGCCCGTCACGGGGGAAAGTAGATACGCAGTATTTT; CDR3 protein: CASSPSRGKVDTQYF
V gene: TRBV19; J gene: TRBJ1-5; D gene: NA; CDR3 length: 17; clone size: once; CDR3 DNA: TGTGCCAGTAGTGCCATGACAGGTCTTGACAGCAATCAGCCCCAGCATTTT; CDR3 protein: CASSAMTGLDSNQPQHF
V gene: TRBV9; J gene: TRBJ2-1; D gene: TRBD2; CDR3 length: 15; clone size: many; CDR3 DNA: TGTGCCAGCAGCGTAGAGGGGACTACCGTCAATGAGCAGTTCTTC; CDR3 protein: CASSVEGTTVNEQFF
V gene: TRBV7-7; J gene: TRBJ2-2; D gene: TRBD1; CDR3 length: 18; clone size: once; CDR3 DNA: TGTGCTAGCAGCTTAGCTGGAGGGACAGGGGGCGTCACCGGGGAGCTGTTTTTT; CDR3 protein: CASSLAGGTGGVTGELFF
V gene: TRBV6-4; J gene: TRBJ2-3; D gene: NA; CDR3 length: 14; clone size: few; CDR3 DNA: TGTGCCAGCAGTCGGGAGCGGAGCTCAGATACGCAGTATTTT; CDR3 protein: CASSRERSSDTQYF
V gene: TRBV19; J gene: TRBJ1-4; D gene: NA; CDR3 length: 15; clone size: NA; CDR3 DNA: TGTGCCAGTAGTATAGCGCGGGGTAAGAATGAAAAACTGTTTTTT; CDR3 protein: CASSIARGKNEKLFF
V gene: TRBV19; J gene: TRBJ1-3; D gene: NA; CDR3 length: 15; clone size: NA; CDR3 DNA: TGTGCCAGTAGCGCCGGACAGCACTCTGGAAACACCATATATTTT; CDR3 protein: CASSAGQHSGNTIYF
V gene: TRBV19; J gene: TRBJ1-6; D gene: TRBD1; CDR3 length: 16; clone size: NA; CDR3 DNA: TGTGCCAGTAGTATGGTGGACAGGGGGCCGTTGTCACCCCTCCACTTT; CDR3 protein: CASSMVDRGPLSPLHF
V gene: TRBV6-5; J gene: TRBJ1-5; D gene: TRBD1; CDR3 length: 14; clone size: NA; CDR3 DNA: TGTGCCAGCAGTCCGGACAGGGGGGGCCAGCCCCAGCATTTT; CDR3 protein: CASSPDRGGQPQHF
V gene: TRBV4-1; J gene: TRBJ1-5; D gene: NA; CDR3 length: 14; clone size: NA; CDR3 DNA: TGCGCCAGCAGCCCGGGACTCAACAATCAGCCCCAGCATTTT; CDR3 protein: CASSPGLNNQPQHF